These 22 T cell receptor beta chains share one sample of origin, sequenced in a study of cytomegalovirus exposure and HLA in healthy donors. The PCR ran on 60 Vbeta and 13 Jbeta primers. Sequenced by immunoSEQ multiplex PCR; TCRdb stores in-frame clones only, minus some. The sample totals 200,000 to 250,000 clones. The specimen was PBMCs. The receptors stem from a woman aged 25-40 years in good health and CMV-seropositive.

The CDR3 nucleotides are TGTGCCAGCAGCTGGACAGGGGGGGGAGAAAAACTGTTTTTT. The encoded protein is CASSWTGGGEKLFF. The chain combines TRBV2 with TRBJ1-4; 10 nucleotides match TRBD1. CDR1 is SNHLY, CDR2 FYNNEI, per germline. J lost 8 bases, V lost 6 bases, and 6 bases had no gene match. The length of the CDR3 is 14 residues.

A remark on this clone: An end of the junction differs from the germline gene, which may be a read error. The J gene is TRBJ2-7, the V gene TRBV10-3; D is possibly TRBD2 (6 bases). CDR3 length equals 15 residues. CDR1 ENHRY and CDR2 SYGVKD come from the germline V gene. The CDR3 is CAISEVIRMDYEQCF. CDR3 bases: TGTGCCATCAGTGAAGTGATTAGGATGGACTACGAGCAGTGCTTC.

With respect to this clone: No DNA is shown, since the ends of the CDR3 on it are uncertain; the CDR3 is the one TCRdb lists. CDR3: CAISSGQGADEQYF. The V and J genes are TRBV10-3 and TRBJ2-7; the table's D call TRBD1 went unverified against the DNA. Germline V lookup: CDR1 ENHRY, CDR2 SYGVKD. The CDR3 length is 14 residues, termini included.

V usage is TRBV27 and J usage is TRBJ2-5; 8 bases fit TRBD1. With the DNA end fitting TRBJ2-7 better, the J assignment may be wrong. The germline CDR1 and CDR2 sequences are MNHEY and SMNVEV (reference sequence). The CDR3 extends over 13 amino acids. The CDR3 spells CASSFVDRGEQYF. The CDR3 region has the DNA TGTGCCAGCAGTTTTGTCGACAGGGGCGAGCAGTACTTC.

The genes are TRBV27 and TRBJ2-4, with 10 bases aligning to TRBD2. V was clipped by 3 bases and J by 1 base; unmatched bases: 3. Germline assignment: CDR1 MNHEY and CDR2 SMNVEV (reference sequence). This CDR3 has 16 amino acids. The CDR3 spells CASSFLTSGAKNIQYF. The CDR3 DNA is TGTGCCAGCAGTTTTCTGACTAGCGGGGCCAAAAACATTCAGTACTTC.

The V and J genes are TRBV11-2 and TRBJ2-7, with no clear D. Between the trimmed V and J ends, which lost 6 bases and 6 bases, there was a span of 15 bases. This CDR3 contains 13 residues. From germline, CDR1 is SGHAT and CDR2 FQNNGV. The CDR3 DNA follows: TGTGCCAGCAGTTCCCTCAGGTCTTCCGAGCAGTACTTC. It is translated as CASSSLRSSEQYF. Based on the CDR3 plus reference TRBV11-2 and TRBJ2-7, the full variable domain is EAGVAQSPRYKIIEKRQSVAFWCNPISGHATLYWYQQILGQGPKLLIQFQNNGVVDDSQLPKDRFSAERLKGVDSTLKIQPAKLEDSAVYLCASSSLRSSEQYFGPGTRLTVT.

V is TRBV19 and J is TRBJ1-4; 7 bases map to TRBD1. Germline values: CDR1 LNHDA, CDR2 SQIVND (reference sequence). The CDR3 is 15 residues long. V trimming: 4 bases; J trimming: 5 bases; junction bases outside the gene matches: 7. The CDR3 DNA sequence: TGTGCCAGTAGTAAACAACAGGGGACGAATGAAAAACTGTTTTTT. Amino acids: CASSKQQGTNEKLFF.

The V gene is TRBV28, the J gene TRBJ1-1; 8 bases are a match to TRBD1. Germline loops: CDR1 MDHEN, CDR2 SYDVKM. The CDR3 length is 19 residues. V was pared by 4 bases and J by 1 base, with 17 bases of the junction left unmatched. The CDR3 is CASSSGPSIRTGPNTEAFF. As DNA, the CDR3 is TGTGCCAGCAGTTCAGGTCCGTCTATCCGGACAGGGCCGAACACTGAAGCTTTCTTT.

The chain combines TRBV5-6 with TRBJ2-7; the match to TRBD2 covers 12 bases. The germline V gene has CDR1 SGHDT and CDR2 YYEEEE. Trimming at V came to 2 bases and at J to 4 bases, leaving 4 bases not matched to a gene. The CDR3 sequence is 15 residues long. CDR3 sequence: CASSFGLAGMYEQYF. For the CDR3, the DNA is TGTGCCAGCAGCTTTGGACTAGCGGGGATGTACGAGCAGTACTTC. The whole variable domain, remainder taken from reference TRBV5-6 and TRBJ2-7, is DAGVTQSPTHLIKTRGQQVTLRCSPKSGHDTVSWYQQALGQGPQFIFQYYEEEERQRGNFPDRFSGHQFPNYSSELNVNALLLGDSALYLCASSFGLAGMYEQYFGPGTRLTVT.

This chain uses TRBV2 with TRBJ1-1; 7 positions match TRBD1. The CDR3 sequence is 15 residues long. The J segment lost 0 bases and the V segment lost 2 bases, leaving 3 bases of the junction unmatched. Germline assignment: CDR1 SNHLY and CDR2 FYNNEI. This CDR3 reads CASSEQGQMNTEAFF. As DNA, the CDR3 is TGTGCCAGCAGTGAACAGGGACAGATGAACACTGAAGCTTTCTTT. Variable domain in full (rest from reference TRBV2 and TRBJ1-1): EPEVTQTPSHQVTQMGQEVILRCVPISNHLYFYWYRQILGQKVEFLVSFYNNEISEKSEIFDDQFSVERPDGSNFTLKIRSTKLEDSAMYFCASSEQGQMNTEAFFGQGTRLTVV.

V is TRBV11-2 and J is TRBJ1-4; tentatively, D is TRBD1 (6 bases). CDR3 size: 15 residues. Germline V gene data show CDR1 as SGHAT and CDR2 as FQNNGV. Trimming removed 6 bases from V and 8 bases from J, with 19 bases in between. The CDR3 spells CASRSQGGTGEKLFF. CDR3 bases: TGTGCCAGCAGATCACAGGGAGGGACGGGGGAAAAACTGTTTTTT.

The chain has TRBV5-1 and TRBJ2-2; 8 bases are a match to TRBD2. Losses at the gene ends were 0 bases for V and 5 bases for J; bases not matched to a gene: 12. The germline CDR1 and CDR2 sequences are SGHRS and YFSETQ. The CDR3 runs 18 residues. The DNA for the CDR3 is TGCGCCAGCAGCTTGGAGATCAGCGGGAGTTCGGGGACCGGGGAGCTGTTTTTT. Amino acid sequence: CASSLEISGSSGTGELFF.

The V call is TRBV6-6, the J call TRBJ2-3; TRBD2 matches at 13 bases. The V segment lost 8 bases and the J segment 5 bases; nucleotides outside the gene matches: 10. The CDR3 runs to 16 residues. CDR1 and CDR2 from the germline V gene are MNHNY and SVGAGI (reference sequence). This chain's CDR3 is CASDTGLAGVKDTQYF. In DNA form, the CDR3 reads TGTGCCAGCGACACCGGACTAGCGGGAGTGAAAGATACGCAGTATTTT.

V and J are TRBV4-1 and TRBJ2-1; 13 bases are a match to TRBD2. Looked up from germline, CDR1 is MGHRA and CDR2 is YSYEKL. The CDR3 length is 15 residues. V lost 4 bases and J lost 5; bases outside the gene matches: 2. This CDR3 is CASSPGTSGDNEQFF. The CDR3 nucleotides read TGCGCCAGCAGCCCCGGGACTAGCGGGGACAATGAGCAGTTCTTC.

The J gene is TRBJ2-5, the V gene TRBV10-2, with 10 positions matching TRBD2. With 10 bases clipped from V and 5 bases from J, the junction kept 4 bases outside the gene matches. Germline CDR1 reads WSHSY; CDR2 reads SAAADI. CDR3 size: 12 residues. Here the CDR3 reads CATGLASETQYF. CDR3 sequence (DNA): TGCGCCACGGGACTAGCGTCCGAGACCCAGTACTTC.

The chain joins TRBV5-6 to TRBJ1-1, with D maybe TRBD1 (5 bases). The CDR3 contains 17 residues. Trimming cost V 3 bases and J 3 bases, with 21 bases left between them. Germline assignment: CDR1 SGHDT and CDR2 YYEEEE. The CDR3: CASSYRQSFIVYTEAFF. CDR3 DNA: TGTGCCAGCAGCTACAGGCAGTCCTTCATCGTGTACACTGAAGCTTTCTTT.

V and J are TRBV18 and TRBJ2-5; 7 bases match TRBD2. With V trimmed by 6 bases and J by 3 bases, 4 bases remained unmatched. Germline CDR1 and CDR2: KGHSH and LQKENI. The CDR3 runs 13 residues. Written as DNA, the CDR3 is TGTGCCAGCTCTTGGGAGGGAAAAGAGACCCAGTACTTC. It translates to CASSWEGKETQYF. Supplemented by reference TRBV18 and TRBJ2-5, the full variable domain reads NAGVMQNPRHLVRRRGQEARLRCSPMKGHSHVYWYRQLPEEGLKFMVYLQKENIIDESGMPKERFSAEFPKEGPSILRIQQVVRGDSAAYFCASSWEGKETQYFGPGTRLLVL.

The V and J genes are TRBV11-2 and TRBJ2-7, with 11 bases that match TRBD2. This CDR3 comprises 17 residues. The V gene's germline CDR1 is SGHAT and CDR2 FQNNGV. The junction had 12 bases not matched to a gene; V was cut back by 3 bases and J by 5 bases. The CDR3 nucleotides are TGTGCCAGCAGCTTCAGTACAGATAGCGGGAGGGGGGACGAGCAGTACTTC. It codes for CASSFSTDSGRGDEQYF.

The DNA of the CDR3 is TGTGCCAGCAGATCGCGACTAGCGGGAGGCTATGAGCAGTTCTTC. The encoded protein is CASRSRLAGGYEQFF. The V call is TRBV7-2, the J call TRBJ2-1, with 13 bases lining up with TRBD2. Unmatched junction bases numbered 7, after V lost 6 bases and J lost 8 bases. The V gene's germline CDR1 is SGHTA and CDR2 FQGNSA. This CDR3 is built from 15 residues.

DNA for the CDR3: TGCGCCAGCACTCGTACAGGGGGCAGCCCAGATACGCAGTATTTT. Its protein is CASTRTGGSPDTQYF. The chain couples TRBV5-1 to TRBJ2-3; the match to TRBD1 covers 9 bases. After removal of 6 bases from V and 4 bases from J, the junction contained 9 bases not matched to a gene. The length of the CDR3 is 15 residues. The germline CDR1 and CDR2 sequences are SGHRS and YFSETQ.

The rearrangement joins TRBV28 to TRBJ2-3; 10 bases agree with TRBD2. Looked up from germline, CDR1 is MDHEN and CDR2 is SYDVKM. V was clipped by 4 bases and J by 1 base; unmatched bases: 8. The CDR3 contains 17 residues. CDR3 bases: TGTGCCAGCAGTTCGTGGAGCGGGAGGGCGGGCACAGATACGCAGTATTTT. This gives the protein CASSSWSGRAGTDTQYF.

This chain connects TRBV5-1 to TRBJ1-1; D possibly corresponds to TRBD1 (5 bases). The CDR3 is 12 amino acids. Germline loops: CDR1 SGHRS, CDR2 YFSETQ. Trimming took 3 bases from V and 10 from J, leaving 13 bases between them. CDR3 DNA sequence: TGCGCCAGCAGCTGGCCCGGGGGTGTAGCTTTCTTT. It is translated as CASSWPGGVAFF.